In its sample, the clone carrying this T cell receptor beta chain was seen a few times. A clone one base away is much larger, so this may be a read error. This CDR3 has 12 residues. The V gene's germline CDR1 is SNHLY and CDR2 FYNNEI. TCRdb ran MiXCR on the RACE reads and lists one entry per CDR3 protein. The top ten clones hold 4.6% of a sample with over 70,000 distinct CDR3 sequences, about 15% of them seen once. This sample is part of a study of human T cells and chemical hapten exposure. The sample's time point: pre-sensitization, week 0. Treatment denoted: therapeutic diphenylcyclopropenone sensitization with weekly scalp DPC.

V usage is TRBV2 and J usage is TRBJ2-5; possibly TRBD2 for D (5 bases). This TCR was sampled from a woman aged 50 to 60 with alopecia areata. Some clones in this sample may be carry-over from other donors' samples. Material: whole blood, obtained in connection with sensitization to the hapten diphenylcyclopropenone (DPC). CDR3 sequence reads: CASRGYQDTQYF. The CDR3 DNA reads as TGTGCCAGTCGAGGGTACCAAGATACCCAGTACTTC.